A selection of T cell receptor beta chains follows, all from one sample in a study of CD8 T cells in ankylosing spondylitis. From the 5' RACE reads, TCRdb called clonotypes with MiXCR, one entry per CDR3 protein. The table lists approximately 140,000 distinct CDR3 sequences, under 20% of them singletons. Sequences were obtained from blood, either unsorted or a sorted T cell fraction (not recorded which). The receptors shown here come from a male donor with ankylosing spondylitis. CDR3s include the opening cysteine and the closing phenylalanine or tryptophan. D genes are given only for firm matches. Expanded clones get a size class; other rows say once, few or many, or leave the size out.

TRBJ1-2 | . | . | TRBV28 | CASSGANYGYTF | TGTGCCAGCAGTGGAGCTAACTATGGCTACACCTTC
TRBJ2-1 | . | . | TRBV6-5 | CASSYSPGPTYNEQFF | TGTGCCAGCAGTTACTCGCCGGGGCCCACCTACAATGAGCAGTTCTTC
TRBJ2-1 | few | TRBD2 | TRBV4-1 | CASSQGLAFSSYNEQFF | TGCGCCAGCAGCCAGGGACTAGCGTTCAGCTCCTACAATGAGCAGTTCTTC
TRBJ2-1 | few | TRBD2 | TRBV7-2 | CASSLSATSGINEQFF | TGTGCCAGCAGCTTATCGGCGACTAGCGGGATCAATGAGCAGTTCTTC
TRBJ1-2 | few | . | TRBV28 | CASSFIQGNYGYTF | TGTGCCAGCAGTTTCATCCAGGGGAACTATGGCTACACCTTC
TRBJ2-1 | many | . | TRBV25-1 | CASSDLGQNEQFF | TGTGCCAGCAGTGATCTCGGACAAAATGAGCAGTTCTTC
TRBJ2-7 | few | . | TRBV6-5 | CASSYSAGTDYEQYF | TGTGCCAGCAGTTACTCGGCCGGGACGGACTACGAGCAGTACTTC
TRBJ2-1 | few | . | TRBV5-1 | CASSTRPDNEQFF | TGCGCCAGCAGCACTAGGCCAGACAATGAGCAGTTCTTC
TRBJ1-3 | . | . | TRBV7-9 | CASSPATDTIYF | TGTGCCAGCAGCCCCGCGACGGACACCATATATTTT
TRBJ2-1 | . | TRBD2 | TRBV9 | CASSPQRGINEQFF | TGTGCCAGCAGCCCGCAGCGGGGTATCAATGAGCAGTTCTTC